Sequencing of this TCR beta chain was carried out in a study of CD8 T cells in Susac syndrome. Broader study findings: The study recognized that its TCR sequencing and HLA analysis covered a relatively small number of individuals.

Remarks on this clonotype: Its antigen remains unidentified.

From germline, CDR1 is MNHNY and CDR2 SVGAGI (reference sequence). This CDR3 contains 14 residues. Trimming stripped 11 bases from V and 1 base from J, with 16 bases between. The authors carried out high-throughput sequencing of TCR beta. They applied it to CD8+ and CD4+ T cells obtained from blood. Negative isolation yielded CD8+ and CD4+ T cells; FACS enriched TEMRA cells. A quantity of about 0.5 to 1 ug RNA underwent reverse transcription using random hexamers. The authors amplified TCR beta CDR3 across 54 Vbeta and 13 Jbeta using immunoSEQ multiplex PCR. One entry per CDR3 protein, called by TCRdb with MiXCR from the immunoSEQ multiplex PCR reads. The sample records some 120,000 distinct CDR3 sequences, roughly 95% being singletons.

The chain has TRBV6-6 and TRBJ2-3; TRBD2 is a possible D gene (7 bases). This TCR came from a human donor in good health. The sequenced sample consisted of CD4+ T cells from PBMCs. The CDR3 here is CAGGGSAGTDTQYF. The CDR3 DNA is TGTGCCGGGGGCGGGAGCGCGGGCACAGATACGCAGTATTTT.